The T cell receptor beta chain described here comes from a study of shared clonotypes between healthy human individuals. Findings and caveats of the study: Against clonotypes common to all four donors, non-shared ones had lower generation probabilities.

A remark on this clone: Its antigen remains unknown.

CDR3 length: 16 amino acids. Looked up from germline, CDR1 is SGHRS and CDR2 is YFSETQ. The ends lost 4 bases at V and 7 bases at J; junction bases unmatched: 15. Adult Caucasians living in Nashville, Tennessee made up all of the donors. Sorted-subset replicate PCRs used about 0.2 ug DNA, approximately 33,000 T cell genomes. Data came from immunoSEQ multiplex PCR; TCRdb stores just in-frame clones and leaves some out. This table has under 2.5 million clones, less than 95% appearing once. The sequence came from a man aged 18 to 29 in good health. Some clones in this sample may be carry-over from other donors' samples. The material sequenced was naive CD4+ T cells from PBMCs. Indicated subset: CD45RA+ positively selected. The chain employs TRBV5-1 and TRBJ1-1; 8 nucleotides match TRBD1. The CDR3 protein is CASSPPLTGVVDEAFF. The CDR3 DNA reads as TGCGCCAGCAGCCCACCGCTGACAGGGGTTGTGGATGAAGCTTTCTTT.